This T cell receptor (beta chain) was identified in a study of T-cell reconstitution after alpha-beta-depleted transplantation in children. This clonotype has ten or more counts. The TCRbeta library incorporated unique molecular identifiers. TCRdb recomputed calls from the PCR reads with MiXCR, one row per CDR3 protein. The sample has fewer than 95,000 distinct CDR3 sequences, more than 9% seen once. The V gene's germline CDR1 is SGHTA and CDR2 FQGNSA. V was pared by 0 bases and J by 5 bases, with 13 bases between. The CDR3 runs 15 residues. This material consisted of PBMCs from the stem cell graft donor, taken from the stem cell graft. The V and J genes are TRBV7-2 and TRBJ2-5; D perhaps matches TRBD1 (6 bases). The TCR comes from a human donor who donated a stem cell graft to a child with inherited bone marrow failure. The CDR3: CASSLASTGWETQYF. The DNA for the CDR3 is TGTGCCAGCAGCTTAGCCTCAACAGGGTGGGAGACCCAGTACTTC.